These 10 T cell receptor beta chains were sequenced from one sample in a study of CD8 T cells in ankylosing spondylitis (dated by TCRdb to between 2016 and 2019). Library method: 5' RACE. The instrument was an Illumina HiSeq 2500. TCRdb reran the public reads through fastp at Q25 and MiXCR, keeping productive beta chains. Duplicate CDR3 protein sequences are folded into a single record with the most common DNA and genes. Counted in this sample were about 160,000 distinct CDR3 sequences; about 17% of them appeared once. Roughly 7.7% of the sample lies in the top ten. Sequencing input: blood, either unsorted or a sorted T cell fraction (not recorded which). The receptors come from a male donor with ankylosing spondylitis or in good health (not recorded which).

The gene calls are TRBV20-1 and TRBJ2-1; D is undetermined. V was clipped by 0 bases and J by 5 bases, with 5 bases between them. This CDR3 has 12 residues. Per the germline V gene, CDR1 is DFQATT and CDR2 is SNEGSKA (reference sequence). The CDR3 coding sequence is TGCAGTGCTAGAGATCAGGACAATGAGCAGTTCTTC. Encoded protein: CSARDQDNEQFF.

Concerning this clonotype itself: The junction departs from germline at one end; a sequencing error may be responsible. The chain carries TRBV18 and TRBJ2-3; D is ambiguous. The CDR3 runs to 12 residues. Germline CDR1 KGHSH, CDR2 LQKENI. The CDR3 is CASPPDTDTQYF. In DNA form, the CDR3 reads TGTGCCAGCCCACCAGACACAGATACGCAGTATTTT. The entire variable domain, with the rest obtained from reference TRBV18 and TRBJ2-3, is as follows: NAGVMQNPRHLVRRRGQEARLRCSPMKGHSHVYWYRQLPEEGLKFMVYLQKENIIDESGMPKERFSAEFPKEGPSILRIQQVVRGDSAAYFCASPPDTDTQYFGPGTRLTVL.

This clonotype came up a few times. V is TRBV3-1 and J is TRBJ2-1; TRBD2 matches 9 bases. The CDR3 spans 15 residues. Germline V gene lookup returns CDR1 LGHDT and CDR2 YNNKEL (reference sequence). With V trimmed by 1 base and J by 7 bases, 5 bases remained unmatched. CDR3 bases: TGTGCCAGCAGCCAAGTTGGACTAGCGCAGAATGAGCAGTTCTTC. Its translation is CASSQVGLAQNEQFF.

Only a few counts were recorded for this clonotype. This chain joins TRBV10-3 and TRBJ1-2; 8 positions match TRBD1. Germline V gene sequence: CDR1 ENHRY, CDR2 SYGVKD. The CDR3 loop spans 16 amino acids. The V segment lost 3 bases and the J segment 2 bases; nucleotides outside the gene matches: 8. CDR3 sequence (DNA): TGTGCCATCAGTGACCTGGACAGGGAGATGAACTATGGCTACACCTTC. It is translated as CAISDLDREMNYGYTF.

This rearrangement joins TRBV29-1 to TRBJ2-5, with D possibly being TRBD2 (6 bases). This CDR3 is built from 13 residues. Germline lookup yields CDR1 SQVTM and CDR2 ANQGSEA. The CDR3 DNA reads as TGCAGTGCCCTCCGGGGGAACCAAGAGACCCAGTACTTC. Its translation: CSALRGNQETQYF.

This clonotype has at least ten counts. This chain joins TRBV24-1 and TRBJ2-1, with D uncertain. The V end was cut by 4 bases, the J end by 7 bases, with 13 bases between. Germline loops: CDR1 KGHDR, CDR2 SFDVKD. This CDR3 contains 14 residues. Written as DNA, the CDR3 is TGTGCCACCAGTGACACCCGCCCTGAGAATGAGCAGTTCTTC. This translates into CATSDTRPENEQFF.

The CDR3 DNA reads as TGTGCCAGCAGCTTGGACAGGGCCGAGCAGTTCTTC. This codes for CASSLDRAEQFF. The chain is built from TRBV11-2 and TRBJ2-1; 8 bases match TRBD1. Germline V gene sequence: CDR1 SGHAT, CDR2 FQNNGV. V was clipped by 3 bases and J by 10 bases; unmatched bases: 2. The CDR3 has 12 residues. Combining the CDR3 with reference TRBV11-2 and TRBJ2-1 gives the whole variable domain EAGVAQSPRYKIIEKRQSVAFWCNPISGHATLYWYQQILGQGPKLLIQFQNNGVVDDSQLPKDRFSAERLKGVDSTLKIQPAKLEDSAVYLCASSLDRAEQFFGPGTRLTVL.

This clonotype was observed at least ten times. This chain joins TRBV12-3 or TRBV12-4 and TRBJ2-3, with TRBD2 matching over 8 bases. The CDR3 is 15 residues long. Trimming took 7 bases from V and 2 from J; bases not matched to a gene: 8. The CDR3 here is CASTPTSGITDTQYF. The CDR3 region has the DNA TGTGCCAGCACCCCAACTAGCGGTATCACAGATACGCAGTATTTT.

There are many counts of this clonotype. Here the CDR3 reads CASSLYAGAEYEQYF. For the CDR3, the DNA is TGCGCCAGCAGCTTGTATGCGGGAGCAGAGTACGAGCAGTACTTC. This chain links TRBV5-1 with TRBJ2-7, with 7 bases matching TRBD2. Germline CDR1 and CDR2: SGHRS and YFSETQ. The CDR3 runs to 15 residues. V was pared by 1 base and J by 4 bases, with 8 bases of the junction left unmatched.

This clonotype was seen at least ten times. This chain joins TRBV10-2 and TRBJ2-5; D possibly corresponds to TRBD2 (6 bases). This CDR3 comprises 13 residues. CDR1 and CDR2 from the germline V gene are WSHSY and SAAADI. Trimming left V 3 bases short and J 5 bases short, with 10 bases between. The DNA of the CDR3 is TGCGCCAGCAGTGAACGGGAGCCTGAGACCCAGTACTTC. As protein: CASSEREPETQYF.